This passage covers 15 T cell receptor beta chains from one sample sequenced in a study of T cells in Graves' hyperthyroidism and ophthalmopathy. Authors of the study amplified TCR beta CDR3 regions from RNA transcripts. The HTBI primer set was used in a first-round RT-PCR of the TCR CDR3. TCRdb itself ran the multiplex PCR reads through MiXCR, one entry per CDR3 protein. The sample yields 350,000 or so distinct CDR3 sequences, roughly a fifth seen once. Sequenced: blood. These receptor sequences come from a woman aged 50 to 60 with Graves' hyperthyroidism.

Ten or more counts support this clonotype. The gene calls are TRBV6-2 or TRBV6-3 and TRBJ1-2, with D perhaps matching TRBD1 (5 bases). This CDR3 region has 14 residues. The ends were cut back, 2 bases at V and 6 bases at J, with 13 bases in the middle. The V gene's germline CDR1 is MNHEY and CDR2 SVGEGT. CDR3 nucleotide sequence: TGTGCCAGCAGTTACGGCGGGGGTTGGAATGGCTACACCTTC. Translating it yields CASSYGGGWNGYTF.

V usage is TRBV5-1 and J usage is TRBJ1-1, with D hard to call. V was cut by 3 bases and J by 4 bases, with 4 bases left in between. The CDR3 extends over 11 amino acids. Per germline, CDR1 SGHRS and CDR2 YFSETQ. In DNA form, the CDR3 reads TGCGCCAGCAGCTCCTTCACTGAAGCTTTCTTT. Encoded protein: CASSSFTEAFF.

The V gene is TRBV5-6, the J gene TRBJ2-6, with D maybe TRBD2 (5 bases). Trimming removed 4 bases at V and 0 bases at J, with 20 bases between. Germline V CDR1 and CDR2: SGHDT, YYEEEE. CDR3 length: 19 amino acids. The CDR3 coding sequence is TGTGCCAGCAGCCCGCCGCTCGGACTTGGCTCCTCTGGGGCCAACGTCCTGACTTTC. Translation gives CASSPPLGLGSSGANVLTF.

The rearrangement joins TRBV12-3 or TRBV12-4 to TRBJ2-5, with TRBD1 matching 7 bases. Trimming removed 6 bases from V and 1 base from J; junction bases left unmatched: 11. The CDR3 spans 16 residues. In DNA, the CDR3 is TGTGCCAGCAGCTCAGCAATGACAGGGACCCAAGAGACCCAGTACTTC. As protein: CASSSAMTGTQETQYF.

There are many counts of this clonotype. The chain is built from TRBV4-1 and TRBJ1-6, with 10 bases matching TRBD1. This CDR3 spans 11 amino acids. V shed 6 bases and J 17 bases; nucleotides not matched to a gene: 4. The germline V gene has CDR1 MGHRA and CDR2 YSYEKL. CDR3 nucleotides: TGCGCCAGCAGAGACAGGGGGCTCATCCACTTT. Its protein product is CASRDRGLIHF.

The table lists this clonotype with a few counts. The CDR3 loop is CSARIQFNVQETQYF. The CDR3 coding sequence is TGCAGTGCCAGGATACAGTTTAATGTTCAGGAGACCCAGTACTTC. This rearrangement joins TRBV20-1 to TRBJ2-5, with D unresolved. V was clipped by 6 bases and J by 5 bases, with 22 bases between them. CDR1 and CDR2 (germline): DFQATT, SNEGSKA (reference sequence). CDR3 length: 15 amino acids.

This clonotype was observed many times. This chain links TRBV15 with TRBJ2-3; D is ambiguous. V was cut by 0 bases and J by 3 bases, with 16 bases left in between. From germline, CDR1 is LNHNV and CDR2 YYDKDF (reference sequence). CDR3 size: 17 residues. CDR3 nucleotides: TGTGCCACCAGCAGAGATCTAGGTCGGGCCGGGACAGATACGCAGTATTTT. This gives the protein CATSRDLGRAGTDTQYF.

This clonotype was seen ten or more times. This chain uses TRBV28 with TRBJ1-5; 8 bases map to TRBD1. This CDR3 has 14 amino acids. Germline V gene sequence: CDR1 MDHEN, CDR2 SYDVKM. The trim removed 9 bases at V and 5 bases at J, leaving 9 bases unmatched. The CDR3 is CASNSGGADQPQHF. Written as DNA, the CDR3 is TGTGCCAGTAATTCAGGGGGCGCAGATCAGCCCCAGCATTTT.

This clonotype was found many times. V and J are TRBV20-1 and TRBJ2-7; 7 bases align to TRBD2. In germline, CDR1 is DFQATT, CDR2 SNEGSKA (reference sequence). Trimming cost V 3 bases and J 3 bases; bases outside gene matches: 8. This CDR3 is 14 amino acids long. Written as DNA, the CDR3 is TGCAGTGCTAGTAGCGGGTCACATAACTACGAGCAGTACTTC. It translates to CSASSGSHNYEQYF.

This clonotype was counted ten times or more. The chain joins TRBV5-1 to TRBJ2-3; no clear D. V lost 0 bases and J lost 4, with 12 bases in between. Germline V CDR1 and CDR2: SGHRS, YFSETQ. This CDR3 has 15 residues. The CDR3 region has the DNA TGCGCCAGCAGCTTGGCGATGGTTCGTCCAGATACGCAGTATTTT. Its protein product is CASSLAMVRPDTQYF.

This clonotype showed up many times. The chain couples TRBV20-1 to TRBJ2-3; 7 bases are a match to TRBD1. CDR1 is DFQATT, CDR2 SNEGSKA, per germline (reference sequence). Unmatched junction bases numbered 9, after V lost 1 base and J lost 2 bases. The CDR3 consists of 16 residues. The CDR3 sequence: CSARGLGQSLTDTQYF. For the CDR3, the DNA is TGCAGTGCTAGAGGCCTGGGACAGAGCCTCACAGATACGCAGTATTTT.

This clonotype was counted at least ten times. This rearrangement joins TRBV6-5 to TRBJ1-1; D gene ambiguous. The CDR3 is made up of 15 amino acids. Trimming took off 0 bases at V and 4 bases at J, with 12 bases between the two ends. Germline CDR1 MNHEY, CDR2 SVGAGI. CDR3 in DNA: TGTGCCAGCAGTTACTCGGTGGGCGCGGGCACTGAAGCTTTCTTT. Translation gives CASSYSVGAGTEAFF.

This clonotype has a count of ten or more. V and J are TRBV6-2 or TRBV6-3 and TRBJ1-5; TRBD1 might be the D (5 bases). Trimming took off 5 bases at V and 6 bases at J, with 17 bases between the two ends. This CDR3 comprises 15 residues. The germline V gene has CDR1 MNHEY and CDR2 SVGEGT. This CDR3 reads CASSTHRQPFQPQHF. For the CDR3, the DNA is TGTGCCAGCAGTACCCATAGACAGCCTTTTCAGCCCCAGCATTTT.

The V and J genes are TRBV2 and TRBJ2-5; D possibly corresponds to TRBD1 (5 bases). CDR1 is SNHLY and CDR2 is FYNNEI in the germline V gene. V lost 8 bases and J 0 bases, leaving 22 bases between the germline ends. There are 17 residues in the CDR3. The DNA of the CDR3 is TGTGCCAGCTACACCGGGCTGGGGCGAACTAACCAAGAGACCCAGTACTTC. As protein: CASYTGLGRTNQETQYF.

This clonotype has a count of ten or more. The chain uses TRBV9 and TRBJ2-1; a weak D match, TRBD2 (6 bases). The CDR3 extends over 16 amino acids. Trimming removed 0 bases from V and 3 bases from J, with 13 bases in between. The germline gives CDR1 SGDLS, CDR2 YYNGEE. The CDR3: CASSVGGGGVYNEQFF. CDR3 bases: TGTGCCAGCAGCGTAGGGGGAGGAGGAGTCTACAATGAGCAGTTCTTC.